This T cell receptor (beta chain) was identified during a study of TIL therapy for anti-PD-1-resistant metastatic lung cancer. At the level of the study: Patients had a median age of 54 years (range roughly 38-75). Study findings and constraints: TIL clonotype persistence in blood showed no apparent association with response. The cohort had more treatment-naive, never-smoker and oncogene-addicted patients than typical.

Regarding time point: pre-treatment sample, taken before nivolumab and TIL therapy. Adults with stage 4 NSCLC were enrolled in a phase I trial. Worth noting for this clone: Its antigen is unidentified.

This was the immunoSEQ v3 assay. Using immunoSEQ multiplex PCR, the repertoire was profiled, and TCRdb retains in-frame clones only, with some absent. The sample yields some 15,000 clones, 86% seen once. The germline CDR1 and CDR2 sequences are MNHEY and SVGAGI. V lost 2 bases and J 1 base, leaving 9 bases between the germline ends. This CDR3 is built from 15 residues. The material sequenced was blood, taken at baseline. The J gene is TRBJ1-3, the V gene TRBV6-5; D gene ambiguous. The receptor was isolated from a person aged 30 to 80 with non-small cell lung cancer. The CDR3 sequence: CASSYDEGSGNTIYF. The CDR3 DNA reads TGTGCCAGCAGTTACGATGAAGGGTCTGGAAACACCATATATTTT.